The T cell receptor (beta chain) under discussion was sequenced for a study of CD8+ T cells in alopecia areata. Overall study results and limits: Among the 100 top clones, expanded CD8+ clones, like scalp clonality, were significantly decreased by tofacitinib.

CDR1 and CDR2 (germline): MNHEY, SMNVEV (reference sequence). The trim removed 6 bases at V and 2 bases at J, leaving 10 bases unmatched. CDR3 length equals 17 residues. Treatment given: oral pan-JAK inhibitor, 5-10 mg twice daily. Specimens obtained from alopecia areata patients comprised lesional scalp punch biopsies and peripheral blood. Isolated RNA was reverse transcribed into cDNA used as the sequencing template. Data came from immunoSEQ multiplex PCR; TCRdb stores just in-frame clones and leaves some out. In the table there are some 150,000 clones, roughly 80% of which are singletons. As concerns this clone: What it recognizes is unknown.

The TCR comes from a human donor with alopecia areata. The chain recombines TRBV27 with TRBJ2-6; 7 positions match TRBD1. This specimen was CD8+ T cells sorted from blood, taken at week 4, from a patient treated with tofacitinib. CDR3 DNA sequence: TGTGCCAGCAGGAGGACAGGATATCCTCCTGGGGCCAACGTCCTGACTTTC. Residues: CASRRTGYPPGANVLTF. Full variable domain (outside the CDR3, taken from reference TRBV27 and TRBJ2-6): EAQVTQNPRYLITVTGKKLTVTCSQNMNHEYMSWYRQDPGLGLRQIYYSMNVEVTDKGDVPEGYKVSRKEKRNFPLILESPSPNQTSLYFCASRRTGYPPGANVLTFGAGSRLTVL.